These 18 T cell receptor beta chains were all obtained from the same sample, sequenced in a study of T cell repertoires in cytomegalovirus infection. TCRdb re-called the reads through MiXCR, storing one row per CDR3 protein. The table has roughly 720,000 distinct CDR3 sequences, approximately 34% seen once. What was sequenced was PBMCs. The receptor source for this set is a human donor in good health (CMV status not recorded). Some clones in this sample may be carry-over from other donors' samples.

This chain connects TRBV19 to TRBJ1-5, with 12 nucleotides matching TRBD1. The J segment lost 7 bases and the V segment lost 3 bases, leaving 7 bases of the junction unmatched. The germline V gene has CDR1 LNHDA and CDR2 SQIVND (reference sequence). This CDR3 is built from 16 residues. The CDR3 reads CASSMGDRGPRQPQHF. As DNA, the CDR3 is TGTGCCAGTAGTATGGGGGACAGGGGGCCTCGGCAGCCCCAGCATTTT.

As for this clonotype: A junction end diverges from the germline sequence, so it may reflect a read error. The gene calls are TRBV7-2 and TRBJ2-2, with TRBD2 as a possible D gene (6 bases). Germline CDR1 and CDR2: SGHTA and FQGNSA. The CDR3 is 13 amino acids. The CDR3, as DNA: TGTGCCAGCAGCCCGGGGGAGGTCGGCGAGCTGTTTTGG. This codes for CASSPGEVGELFW.

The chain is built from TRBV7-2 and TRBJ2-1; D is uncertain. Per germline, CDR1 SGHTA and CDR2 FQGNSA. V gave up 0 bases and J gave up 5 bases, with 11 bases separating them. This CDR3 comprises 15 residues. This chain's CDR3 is CASSLARIANNEQFF. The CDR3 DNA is TGTGCCAGCAGCTTAGCGAGAATAGCTAACAATGAGCAGTTCTTC.

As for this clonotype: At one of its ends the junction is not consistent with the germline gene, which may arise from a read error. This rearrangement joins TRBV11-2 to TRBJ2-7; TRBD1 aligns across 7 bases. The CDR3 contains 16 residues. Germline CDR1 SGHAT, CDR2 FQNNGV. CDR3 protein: CASILQTGMGSYEQYF. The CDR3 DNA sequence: TGTGCCAGCATCTTACAGACAGGGATGGGCTCCTACGAGCAGTACTTC.

CDR3 region: CASSLRAGLAIRSPLHF. CDR3 DNA sequence: TGTGCCAGCAGTTTAAGAGCCGGGCTCGCGATTCGGTCACCCCTCCACTTT. The rearrangement uses TRBV28 and TRBJ1-6; the D is unclear. Germline V lookup: CDR1 MDHEN, CDR2 SYDVKM. This CDR3 region has 17 residues. Trimming removed 2 bases from V and 10 bases from J, with 21 bases in between.

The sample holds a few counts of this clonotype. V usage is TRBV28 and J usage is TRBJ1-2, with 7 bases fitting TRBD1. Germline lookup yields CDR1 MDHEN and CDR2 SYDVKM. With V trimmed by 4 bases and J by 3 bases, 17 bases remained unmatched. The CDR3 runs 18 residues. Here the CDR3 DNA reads TGTGCCAGCAGTTCCACCGGGACAGCCCCATTGGGTTACTATGGCTACACCTTC. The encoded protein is CASSSTGTAPLGYYGYTF.

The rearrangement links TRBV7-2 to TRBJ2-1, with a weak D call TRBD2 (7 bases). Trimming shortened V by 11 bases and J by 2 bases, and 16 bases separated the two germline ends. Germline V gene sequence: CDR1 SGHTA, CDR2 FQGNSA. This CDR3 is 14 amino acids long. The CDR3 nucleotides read TGTGCCTCGCGGGGGCCGGGGACCTACAATGAGCAGTTCTTC. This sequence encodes CASRGPGTYNEQFF.

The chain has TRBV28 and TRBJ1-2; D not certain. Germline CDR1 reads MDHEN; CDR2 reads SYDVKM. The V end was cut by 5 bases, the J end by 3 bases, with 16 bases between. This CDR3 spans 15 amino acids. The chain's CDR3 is CASSPSGRWDYGYTF. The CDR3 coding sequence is TGTGCCAGCAGTCCATCGGGCAGGTGGGACTATGGCTACACCTTC.

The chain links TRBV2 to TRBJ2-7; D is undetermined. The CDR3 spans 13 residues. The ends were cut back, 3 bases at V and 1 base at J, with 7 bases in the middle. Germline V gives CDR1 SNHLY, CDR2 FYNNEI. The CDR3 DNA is TGTGCCAGCAGTGATTCCCATTCCTACGAGCAGTACTTC. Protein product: CASSDSHSYEQYF.

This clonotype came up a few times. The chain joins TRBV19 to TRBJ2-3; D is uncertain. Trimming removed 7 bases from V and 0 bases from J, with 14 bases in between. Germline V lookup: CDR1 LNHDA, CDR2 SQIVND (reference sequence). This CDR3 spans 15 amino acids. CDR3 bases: TGTGCCAGTACCAGGACCTTAGGGAGCACAGATACGCAGTATTTT. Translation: CASTRTLGSTDTQYF. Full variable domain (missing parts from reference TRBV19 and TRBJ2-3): DGGITQSPKYLFRKEGQNVTLSCEQNLNHDAMYWYRQDPGQGLRLIYYSQIVNDFQKGDIAEGYSVSREKKESFPLTVTSAQKNPTAFYLCASTRTLGSTDTQYFGPGTRLTVL.

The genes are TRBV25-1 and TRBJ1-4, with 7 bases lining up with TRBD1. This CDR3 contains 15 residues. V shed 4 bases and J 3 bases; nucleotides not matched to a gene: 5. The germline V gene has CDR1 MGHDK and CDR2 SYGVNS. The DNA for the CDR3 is TGTGCCAGCAGTGGGGGGGACAGCCCTAATGAAAAACTGTTTTTT. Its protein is CASSGGDSPNEKLFF.

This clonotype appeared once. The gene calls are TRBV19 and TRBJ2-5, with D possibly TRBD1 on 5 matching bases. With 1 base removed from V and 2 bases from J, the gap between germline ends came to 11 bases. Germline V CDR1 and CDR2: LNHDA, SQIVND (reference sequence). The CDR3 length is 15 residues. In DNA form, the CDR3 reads TGTGCCAGTAGTATAGCGGGCTGGACACAAGAGACCCAGTACTTC. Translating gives CASSIAGWTQETQYF.

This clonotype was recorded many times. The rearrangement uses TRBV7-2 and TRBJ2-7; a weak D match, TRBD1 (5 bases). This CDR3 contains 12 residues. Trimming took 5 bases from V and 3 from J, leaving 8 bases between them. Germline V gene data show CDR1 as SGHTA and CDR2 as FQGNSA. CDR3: CASSRGYYEQYF. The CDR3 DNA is TGTGCCAGCAGCAGGGGATACTACGAGCAGTACTTC.

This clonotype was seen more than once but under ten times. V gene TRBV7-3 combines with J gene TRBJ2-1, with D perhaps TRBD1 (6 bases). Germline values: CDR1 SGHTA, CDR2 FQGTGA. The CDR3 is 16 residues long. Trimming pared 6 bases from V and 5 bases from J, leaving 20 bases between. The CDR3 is CASRPVGTRENNEQFF. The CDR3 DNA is TGTGCCAGCAGGCCCGTCGGGACAAGGGAAAACAATGAGCAGTTCTTC. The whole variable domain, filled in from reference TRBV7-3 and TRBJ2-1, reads GAGVSQTPSNKVTEKGKYVELRCDPISGHTALYWYRQSLGQGPEFLIYFQGTGAADDSGLPNDRFFAVRPEGSVSTLKIQRTERGDSAVYLCASRPVGTRENNEQFFGPGTRLTVL.

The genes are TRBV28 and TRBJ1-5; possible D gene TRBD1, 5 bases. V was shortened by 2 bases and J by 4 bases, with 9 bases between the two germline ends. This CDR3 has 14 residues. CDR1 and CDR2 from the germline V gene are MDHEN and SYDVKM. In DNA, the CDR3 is TGTGCCAGCAGTTTAGGGGCAGATAATCAGCCCCAGCATTTT. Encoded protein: CASSLGADNQPQHF.

As DNA, the CDR3 is TGTGCCAGCAGTCCGGGCAGCTCCTCTCGGGAGACCCAGTACTTC. Its protein is CASSPGSSSRETQYF. This sequence joins TRBV28 and TRBJ2-5; D not certain. Trimming cost V 5 bases and J 5 bases, with 18 bases left between them. Germline V gene lookup returns CDR1 MDHEN and CDR2 SYDVKM. This CDR3 contains 15 residues. The full variable domain, rest sourced from reference TRBV28 and TRBJ2-5, is DVKVTQSSRYLVKRTGEKVFLECVQDMDHENMFWYRQDPGLGLRLIYFSYDVKMKEKGDIPEGYSVSREKKERFSLILESASTNQTSMYLCASSPGSSSRETQYFGPGTRLLVL.

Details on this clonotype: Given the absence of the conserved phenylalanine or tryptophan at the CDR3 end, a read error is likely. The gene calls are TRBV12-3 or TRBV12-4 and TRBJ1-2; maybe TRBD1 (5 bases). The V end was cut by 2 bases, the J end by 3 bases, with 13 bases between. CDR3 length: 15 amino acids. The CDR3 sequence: CASSLNLQEYYGYTL. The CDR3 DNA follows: TGTGCCAGCAGTTTAAATCTACAGGAATACTATGGCTACACCTTA.

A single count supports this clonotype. This chain's CDR3 is CASSLRQDFYEQYF. In DNA form, the CDR3 reads TGCGCCAGCAGTCTACGACAGGATTTCTACGAGCAGTACTTC. This chain uses TRBV5-1 with TRBJ2-7, with D possibly matching TRBD1 (6 bases). The germline CDR1 and CDR2 sequences are SGHRS and YFSETQ. This CDR3 has 14 amino acids. V gave up 5 bases and J gave up 3 bases, with 15 bases separating them.